This T cell receptor (beta chain) was recovered during a study of cytomegalovirus exposure and HLA in healthy donors. Regarding the study as a whole: For TCR beta chains, V- and J-gene trimming was later linked to a missense DCLRE1C variant.

In regard to this clone: Its antigen is unidentified.

PCR used 60 Vbeta primers and 13 Jbeta primers. Profiling relied on immunoSEQ multiplex PCR, and the TCRdb table lists in-frame clones only, not all of them. The table records roughly 110,000 clones, more than 65% of them present only once. Sequences were obtained from PBMCs. This TCR derives from a man in his thirties or forties in good health and CMV-seronegative.

This CDR3 is CASSLGTSGAKNIQYF. The DNA for the CDR3 is TGCGCCAGCAGCTTGGGGACTAGCGGGGCCAAAAACATTCAGTACTTC. The chain links TRBV5-1 to TRBJ2-4, with 11 nucleotides matching TRBD2. V gave up 0 bases and J gave up 1 base; unmatched junction bases: 0. Germline V gene data show CDR1 as SGHRS and CDR2 as YFSETQ. This CDR3 spans 16 amino acids.